A selection of T cell receptor beta chains follows, all from one sample in a study of cytomegalovirus exposure and HLA in healthy donors. Clones were read by immunoSEQ multiplex PCR, and TCRdb kept only the in-frame ones, dropping some. Among more than 110,000 clones listed, about 79% were seen once. The source material was PBMCs. These receptor sequences come from a man aged 35 to 55 in good health and CMV-seropositive. Each CDR3 is given with its conserved first and last residue. D genes are given only for firm matches. Some rows have no size entry. The others give once, few or many, or a class for an expanded clone.

size: -
V: TRBV4-2
J: TRBJ2-7
length: 16
D: -
CDR3: CASSQELMGLLDEQYF
DNA: TGTGCCAGCAGCCAGGAATTAATGGGCCTGTTGGACGAGCAGTACTTC

size: -
V: TRBV6-5
J: TRBJ1-1
length: 14
D: -
CDR3: CASSYGTTNTEAFF
DNA: TGTGCCAGCAGTTACGGGACAACGAACACTGAAGCTTTCTTT

size: few
V: TRBV7-6
J: TRBJ1-5
length: 16
D: -
CDR3: CASSLKLAGMNQPQHF
DNA: TGTGCCAGCAGCTTAAAACTTGCGGGTATGAATCAGCCCCAGCATTTT

size: -
V: TRBV5-6
J: TRBJ2-3
length: 13
D: -
CDR3: CASAGTPSDTQYF
DNA: TGTGCCAGCGCCGGGACTCCCTCCGATACGCAGTATTTT

size: -
V: TRBV30
J: TRBJ2-3
length: 13
D: -
CDR3: CAWSGPGSDTQYF
DNA: TGTGCCTGGAGTGGCCCCGGGTCGGATACGCAGTATTTT

size: few
V: TRBV29-1
J: TRBJ2-7
length: 13
D: TRBD1
CDR3: CSVEGQGNYEQYF
DNA: TGCAGCGTTGAGGGACAGGGTAACTACGAGCAGTACTTC

size: few
V: TRBV9
J: TRBJ2-5
length: 14
D: TRBD2
CDR3: CASSAAGVQETQYF
DNA: TGTGCCAGCAGCGCCGCGGGGGTCCAAGAGACCCAGTACTTC

size: -
V: TRBV5-1
J: TRBJ2-4
length: 11
D: -
CDR3: CASSFENIQYF
DNA: TGCGCCAGCAGCTTCGAGAACATTCAGTACTTC

size: -
V: TRBV10-2
J: TRBJ2-1
length: 11
D: -
CDR3: CASRLASEQFF
DNA: TGCGCCAGCAGGCTAGCTTCTGAGCAGTTCTTC

size: -
V: TRBV4-1
J: TRBJ2-1
length: 13
D: -
CDR3: CASSQGLVFEQFF
DNA: TGCGCCAGCAGCCAAGGACTAGTATTTGAGCAGTTCTTC

size: few
V: TRBV7-9
J: TRBJ2-1
length: 16
D: TRBD1
CDR3: CASSKPGTGSYNEQFF
DNA: TGTGCCAGCAGCAAGCCCGGGACAGGCTCCTACAATGAGCAGTTCTTC

size: once
V: TRBV4-1
J: TRBJ2-7
length: 13
D: -
CDR3: CASSMEGMDEQYF
DNA: TGCGCCAGCAGCATGGAGGGGATGGACGAGCAGTACTTC

size: -
V: TRBV9
J: TRBJ2-1
length: 17
D: TRBD2
CDR3: CASSVGAAGVRYDEQFF
DNA: TGTGCCAGCAGCGTAGGGGCAGCGGGAGTACGGTATGATGAGCAGTTCTTC

size: -
V: TRBV6-1
J: TRBJ1-6
length: 14
D: -
CDR3: CATHRGSYNSPLHF
DNA: TGTGCCACACACCGCGGCTCCTATAATTCACCCCTCCACTTT

size: -
V: TRBV19
J: TRBJ2-1
length: 13
D: TRBD1
CDR3: CASSEQGLNEQFF
DNA: TGTGCCAGTAGTGAACAGGGGCTTAATGAGCAGTTCTTC

size: -
V: TRBV9
J: TRBJ2-3
length: 18
D: TRBD2
CDR3: CASSVLPSGGTSTDTQYF
DNA: TGTGCCAGCAGCGTACTGCCTAGCGGGGGTACTAGCACAGATACGCAGTATTTT

size: -
V: TRBV19
J: TRBJ1-1
length: 14
D: TRBD1
CDR3: CASTEDRVKAEAFF
DNA: TGTGCCAGTACCGAGGACAGGGTTAAGGCTGAAGCTTTCTTT

size: -
V: TRBV30
J: TRBJ1-6
length: 14
D: -
CDR3: CAWMRGANNSPLHF
DNA: TGTGCCTGGATGCGGGGCGCGAATAATTCACCCCTCCACTTT

size: few
V: TRBV5-6
J: TRBJ1-2
length: 13
D: -
CDR3: CASSAQGTYGYTF
DNA: TGTGCCAGCAGCGCACAGGGAACTTATGGCTACACCTTC

size: -
V: TRBV6-6
J: TRBJ2-7
length: 16
D: TRBD2
CDR3: CASSYSLLAGGYEQYF
DNA: TGTGCCAGCAGTTACTCGCTGCTAGCGGGAGGCTACGAGCAGTACTTC

size: once
V: TRBV7-3
J: TRBJ1-2
length: 13
D: -
CDR3: CASSFTGYYGYTF
DNA: TGTGCCAGCAGCTTCACAGGGTACTATGGCTACACCTTC

size: -
V: TRBV2
J: TRBJ1-2
length: 12
D: -
CDR3: CASSEARYGYTF
DNA: TGTGCCAGCAGTGAAGCGCGCTATGGCTACACCTTC

size: -
V: TRBV4-3
J: TRBJ1-1
length: 14
D: -
CDR3: CASSPVRMNTEAFF
DNA: TGCGCCAGCAGCCCAGTCAGGATGAACACTGAAGCTTTCTTT

size: -
V: TRBV5-6
J: TRBJ1-3
length: 16
D: -
CDR3: CASSPLGLLSGNTIYF
DNA: TGTGCCAGCAGCCCCCTGGGGCTTTTGTCTGGAAACACCATATATTTT

size: -
V: TRBV30
J: TRBJ2-7
length: 16
D: -
CDR3: CAWSGLVGGISYEQYF
DNA: TGTGCCTGGAGTGGATTGGTGGGAGGCATCTCCTACGAGCAGTACTTC

size: -
V: TRBV6-5
J: TRBJ2-7
length: 12
D: -
CDR3: CASSLQGGEQYF
DNA: TGTGCCAGCAGCCTTCAGGGAGGCGAGCAGTACTTC

size: -
V: TRBV29-1
J: TRBJ2-7
length: 14
D: -
CDR3: CSVLAPDSNYEQYF
DNA: TGCAGCGTGTTAGCCCCTGACAGTAACTACGAGCAGTACTTC

size: few
V: TRBV7-9
J: TRBJ2-7
length: 15
D: -
CDR3: CASSSGLPLSYEQYF
DNA: TGTGCCAGCAGCTCGGGACTGCCCCTGTCCTACGAGCAGTACTTC

size: -
V: TRBV10-2
J: TRBJ2-1
length: 15
D: TRBD2
CDR3: CASSDQHHSGRKQFF
DNA: TGCGCCAGCAGTGATCAACATCATAGCGGGCGTAAGCAGTTCTTC

size: -
V: TRBV10-3
J: TRBJ1-2
length: 12
D: -
CDR3: CAISENKVQASF
DNA: TGTGCCATCAGTGAAAACAAGGTTCAGGCGAGCTTC

size: -
V: TRBV30
J: TRBJ2-1
length: 15
D: TRBD1
CDR3: CAWSLTGGSYNEQFF
DNA: TGTGCCTGGAGTTTGACAGGGGGCTCCTACAATGAGCAGTTCTTC

size: -
V: TRBV15
J: TRBJ2-5
length: 17
D: -
CDR3: CATSRQLGQPGGETQYF
DNA: TGTGCCACCAGCAGACAACTGGGACAGCCTGGGGGGGAGACCCAGTACTTC

size: -
V: TRBV7-9
J: TRBJ1-3
length: 14
D: -
CDR3: CASSLVLGANTIYF
DNA: TGTGCCAGCAGCTTAGTTCTGGGGGCAAACACCATATATTTT

size: -
V: TRBV2
J: TRBJ2-7
length: 11
D: -
CDR3: CASSLYYEQYF
DNA: TGTGCCAGCAGCCTTTACTACGAGCAGTACTTC